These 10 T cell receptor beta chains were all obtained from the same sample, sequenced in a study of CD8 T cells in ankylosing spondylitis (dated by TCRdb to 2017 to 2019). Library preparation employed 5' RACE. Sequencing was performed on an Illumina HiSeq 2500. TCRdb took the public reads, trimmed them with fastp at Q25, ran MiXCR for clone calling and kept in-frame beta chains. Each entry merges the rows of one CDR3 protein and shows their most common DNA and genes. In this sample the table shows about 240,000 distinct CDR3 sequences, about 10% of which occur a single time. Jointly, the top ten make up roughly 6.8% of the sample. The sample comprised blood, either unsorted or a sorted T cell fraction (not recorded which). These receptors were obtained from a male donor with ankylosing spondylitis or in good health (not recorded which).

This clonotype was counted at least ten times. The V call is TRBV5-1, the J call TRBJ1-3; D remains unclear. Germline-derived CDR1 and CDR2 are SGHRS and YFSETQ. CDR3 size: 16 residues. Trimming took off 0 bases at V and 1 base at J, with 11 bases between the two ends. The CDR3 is CASSLAAGSSGNTIYF. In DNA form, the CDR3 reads TGCGCCAGCAGCTTGGCCGCAGGTAGTTCTGGAAACACCATATATTTT.

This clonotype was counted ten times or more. The CDR3 DNA follows: TGTGCCAGCAGTTTAGACAACCTCCGAACCTACGAGCAGTACTTC. It specifies CASSLDNLRTYEQYF. The chain joins TRBV12-3 or TRBV12-4 to TRBJ2-7; D gene ambiguous. This CDR3 is 15 amino acids long. Trimming cost V 1 base and J 2 bases, with 12 bases left between them.

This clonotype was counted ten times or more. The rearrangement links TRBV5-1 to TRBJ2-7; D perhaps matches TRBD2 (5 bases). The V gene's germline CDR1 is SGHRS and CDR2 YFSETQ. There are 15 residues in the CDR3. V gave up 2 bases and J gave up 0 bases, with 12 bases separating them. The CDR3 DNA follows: TGCGCCAGCAGCTTCACGTCGGGAATCTCCTACGAGCAGTACTTC. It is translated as CASSFTSGISYEQYF.

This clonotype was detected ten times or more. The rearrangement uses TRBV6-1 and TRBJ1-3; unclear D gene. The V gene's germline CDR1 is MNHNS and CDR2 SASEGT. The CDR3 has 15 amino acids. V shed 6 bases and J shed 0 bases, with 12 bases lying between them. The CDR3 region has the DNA TGTGCCAGCAGCGGCGTGATTGGCTCTGGAAACACCATATATTTT. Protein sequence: CASSGVIGSGNTIYF.

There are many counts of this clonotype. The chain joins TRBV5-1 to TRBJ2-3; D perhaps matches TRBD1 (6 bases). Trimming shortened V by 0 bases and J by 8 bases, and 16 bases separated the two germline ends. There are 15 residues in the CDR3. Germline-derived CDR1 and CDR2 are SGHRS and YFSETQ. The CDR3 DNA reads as TGCGCCAGCAGCTTGGAAGGGGGAGAGGCAGTTACGCAGTATTTT. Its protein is CASSLEGGEAVTQYF. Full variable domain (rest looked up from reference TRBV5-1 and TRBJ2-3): KAGVTQTPRYLIKTRGQQVTLSCSPISGHRSVSWYQQTPGQGLQFLFEYFSETQRNKGNFPGRFSGRQFSNSRSEMNVSTLELGDSALYLCASSLEGGEAVTQYFGPGTRLTVL.

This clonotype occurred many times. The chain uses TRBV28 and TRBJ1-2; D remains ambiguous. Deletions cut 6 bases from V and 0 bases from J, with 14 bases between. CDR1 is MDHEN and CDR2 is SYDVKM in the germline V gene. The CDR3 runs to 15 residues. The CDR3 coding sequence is TGTGCCAGCAGCCCGTCGTGGAGGGCTAACTATGGCTACACCTTC. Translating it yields CASSPSWRANYGYTF.

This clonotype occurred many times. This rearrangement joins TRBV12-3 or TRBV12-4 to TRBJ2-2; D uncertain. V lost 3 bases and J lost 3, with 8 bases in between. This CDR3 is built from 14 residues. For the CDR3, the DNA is TGTGCCAGCAGTTTCCGCACGGACACCGGGGAGCTGTTTTTT. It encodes CASSFRTDTGELFF.

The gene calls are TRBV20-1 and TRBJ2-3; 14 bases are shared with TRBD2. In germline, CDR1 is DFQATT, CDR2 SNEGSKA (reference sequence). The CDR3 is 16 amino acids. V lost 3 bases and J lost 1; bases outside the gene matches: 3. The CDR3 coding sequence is TGCAGTGCTAGTCCGGGACTAGCGGGGGGCACAGATACGCAGTATTTT. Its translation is CSASPGLAGGTDTQYF.

The CDR3 here is CASSQGTVEAFF. CDR3 nucleotides: TGTGCCAGCAGCCAGGGGACAGTTGAAGCTTTCTTT. The chain couples TRBV6-5 to TRBJ1-1; 7 bases agree with TRBD1. The CDR3 consists of 12 residues. The germline CDR1 and CDR2 sequences are MNHEY and SVGAGI. V lost 6 bases to trimming and J lost 7 bases; unmatched junction nucleotides: 5.

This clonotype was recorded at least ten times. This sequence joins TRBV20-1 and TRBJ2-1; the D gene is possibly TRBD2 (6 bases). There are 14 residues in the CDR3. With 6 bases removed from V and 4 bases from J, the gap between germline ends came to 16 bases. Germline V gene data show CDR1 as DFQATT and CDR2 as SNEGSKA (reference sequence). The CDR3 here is CSATGDTGYNEQFF. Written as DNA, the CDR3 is TGCAGTGCGACGGGAGATACGGGGTACAATGAGCAGTTCTTC.